This record concerns one TCR beta chain sequence. How the authors handled the data: Nucleated cell number was recorded as an estimate derived from reference gene primer amplification. Here immunoSEQ multiplex PCR was the method, and the copy in TCRdb shows in-frame clones only, minus some. V, J and clone size were drawn from that table, and D and trimming were deduced from the DNA. The table has roughly 200,000 clones, around 85% seen once. From germline, CDR1 is SGDLS and CDR2 YYNGEE. Trimming stripped 0 bases from V and 2 bases from J, with 11 bases between. The CDR3 is 15 residues long. All enrollees were roughly 18 to 90 years old and from roughly 22 US areas. These data originate in a study of blood T cell repertoires in COVID-19. Study as a whole: The study drew acute and convalescent COVID-19 samples from the United States, Italy and Spain. In each case, the material was cDNA or gDNA derived from T cells, B-cell-depleted T cells, or PBMCs.

This sequence originates from a man in his forties or fifties who had recovered from COVID-19. Material for sequencing was PBMCs or T cells enriched from blood (not recorded which). V gene TRBV9 combines with J gene TRBJ1-2; D unresolved. Here the CDR3 reads CASSVGSGINYGYTF. The CDR3 DNA is TGTGCCAGCAGCGTAGGTTCGGGAATAAACTATGGCTACACCTTC.